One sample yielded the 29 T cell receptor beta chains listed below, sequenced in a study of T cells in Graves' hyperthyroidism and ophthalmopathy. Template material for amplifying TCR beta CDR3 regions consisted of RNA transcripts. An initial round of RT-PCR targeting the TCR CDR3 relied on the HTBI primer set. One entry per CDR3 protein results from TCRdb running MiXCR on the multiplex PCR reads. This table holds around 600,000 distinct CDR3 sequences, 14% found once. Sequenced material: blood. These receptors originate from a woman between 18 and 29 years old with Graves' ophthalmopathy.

The CDR3 region has the DNA TGTGCCAGCAGCTTAGCGAGATTGGCGGGGCTTACCTACAATGAGCAGTTCTTC. Encoded protein: CASSLARLAGLTYNEQFF. The chain couples TRBV7-8 to TRBJ2-1, with TRBD2 as a possible D gene (6 bases). CDR1 SGHVS and CDR2 FQNEAQ come from the germline V gene. The CDR3 runs to 18 residues. V was trimmed by 0 bases and J by 2 bases, leaving 17 bases between them.

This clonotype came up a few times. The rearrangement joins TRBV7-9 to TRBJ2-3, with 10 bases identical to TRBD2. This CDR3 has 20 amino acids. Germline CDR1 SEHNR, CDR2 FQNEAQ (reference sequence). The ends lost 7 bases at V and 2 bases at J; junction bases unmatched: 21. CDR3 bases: TGTGCCAGCATGAACAGGTGGCTAGCGGGAGTGGCCCTGGACACAGATACGCAGTATTTT. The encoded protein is CASMNRWLAGVALDTDTQYF. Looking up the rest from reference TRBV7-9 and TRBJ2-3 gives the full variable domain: DTGVSQNPRHKITKRGQNVTFRCDPISEHNRLYWYRQTLGQGPEFLTYFQNEAQLEKSRLLSDRFSAERPKGSFSTLEIQRTEQGDSAMYLCASMNRWLAGVALDTDTQYFGPGTRLTVL.

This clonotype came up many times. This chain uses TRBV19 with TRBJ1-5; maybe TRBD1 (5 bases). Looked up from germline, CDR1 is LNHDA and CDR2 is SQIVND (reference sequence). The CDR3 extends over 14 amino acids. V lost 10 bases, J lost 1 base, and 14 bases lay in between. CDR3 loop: CATKAPGSNQPQHF. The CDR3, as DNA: TGTGCCACGAAAGCCCCAGGGAGCAATCAGCCCCAGCATTTT.

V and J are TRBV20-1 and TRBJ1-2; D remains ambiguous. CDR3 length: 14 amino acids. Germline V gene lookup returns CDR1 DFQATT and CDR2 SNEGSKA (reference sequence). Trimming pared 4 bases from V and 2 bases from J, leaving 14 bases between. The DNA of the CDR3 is TGCAGTGCTACCTCCGGACCTATGAACTATGGCTACACCTTC. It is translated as CSATSGPMNYGYTF.

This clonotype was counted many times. CDR3 nucleotides: TGTGCCAGCAGTGAGAGTAGTTTGCAGGGGGCAACCTCCTACGAGCAGTACTTC. This sequence encodes CASSESSLQGATSYEQYF. This sequence joins TRBV5-5 and TRBJ2-7, with 8 nucleotides matching TRBD1. The CDR3 covers 18 residues. The germline gives CDR1 SGHKS, CDR2 YYEKEE (reference sequence). V lost 5 bases to trimming and J lost 0 bases; unmatched junction nucleotides: 16.

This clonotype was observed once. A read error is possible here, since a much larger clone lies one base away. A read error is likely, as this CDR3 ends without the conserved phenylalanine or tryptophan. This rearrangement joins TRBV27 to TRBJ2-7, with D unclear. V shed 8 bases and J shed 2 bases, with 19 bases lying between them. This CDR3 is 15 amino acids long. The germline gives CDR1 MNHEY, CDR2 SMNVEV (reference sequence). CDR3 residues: CASGRWAVIAYEQYL. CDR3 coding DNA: TGTGCCAGCGGGCGGTGGGCGGTGATAGCCTACGAGCAGTACTTA.

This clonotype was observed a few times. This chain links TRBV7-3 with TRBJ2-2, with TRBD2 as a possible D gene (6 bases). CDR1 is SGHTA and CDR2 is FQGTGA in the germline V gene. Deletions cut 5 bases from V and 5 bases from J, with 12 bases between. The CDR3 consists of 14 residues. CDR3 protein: CASSPAGTTGELFF. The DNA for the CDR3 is TGTGCCAGCAGCCCAGCGGGTACTACCGGGGAGCTGTTTTTT.

The CDR3 DNA follows: TGTGCCAGCAGTTATAGACAGGGGAACACCGGGGAGCTGTTTTTT. It specifies CASSYRQGNTGELFF. V and J are TRBV27 and TRBJ2-2; 7 bases are shared with TRBD1. Per the germline V gene, CDR1 is MNHEY and CDR2 is SMNVEV (reference sequence). Losses at the gene ends were 4 bases for V and 1 base for J; bases not matched to a gene: 3. CDR3 size: 15 residues.

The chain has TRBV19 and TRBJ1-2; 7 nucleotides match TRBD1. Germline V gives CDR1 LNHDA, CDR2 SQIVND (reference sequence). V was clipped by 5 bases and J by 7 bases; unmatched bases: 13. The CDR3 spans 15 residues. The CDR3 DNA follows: TGTGCCAGTAGTGAAAGACAGGGAGCAGACTCTGGCTACACCTTC. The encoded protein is CASSERQGADSGYTF.

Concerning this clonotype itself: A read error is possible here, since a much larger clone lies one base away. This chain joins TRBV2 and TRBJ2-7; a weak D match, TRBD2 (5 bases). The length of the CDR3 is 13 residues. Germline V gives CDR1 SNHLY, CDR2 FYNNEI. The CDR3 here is CASSEGASYEQCF. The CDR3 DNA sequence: TGTGCCAGCAGTGAAGGGGCTAGCTACGAGCAGTGCTTC.

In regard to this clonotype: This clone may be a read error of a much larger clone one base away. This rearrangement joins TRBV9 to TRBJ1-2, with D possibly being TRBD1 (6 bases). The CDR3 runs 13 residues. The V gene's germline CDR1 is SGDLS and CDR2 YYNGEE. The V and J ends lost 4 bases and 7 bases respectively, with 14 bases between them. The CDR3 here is CASSPRGRGGYTF. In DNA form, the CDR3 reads TGTGCCAGCAGCCCGCGGGGCAGGGGTGGCTACACCTTC.

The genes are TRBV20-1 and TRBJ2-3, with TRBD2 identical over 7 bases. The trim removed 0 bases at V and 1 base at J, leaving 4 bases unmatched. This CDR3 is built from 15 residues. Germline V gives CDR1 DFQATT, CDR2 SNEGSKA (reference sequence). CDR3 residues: CSARDPREGTDTQYF. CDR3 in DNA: TGCAGTGCTAGAGATCCCCGGGAGGGCACAGATACGCAGTATTTT.

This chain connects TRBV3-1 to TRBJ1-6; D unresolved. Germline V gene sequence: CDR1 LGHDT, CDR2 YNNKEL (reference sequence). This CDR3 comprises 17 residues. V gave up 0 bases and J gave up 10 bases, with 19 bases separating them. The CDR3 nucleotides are TGTGCCAGCAGCCAAGATTTCCTGGGTGTCATAAGGTCACCCCTCCACTTT. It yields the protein CASSQDFLGVIRSPLHF.

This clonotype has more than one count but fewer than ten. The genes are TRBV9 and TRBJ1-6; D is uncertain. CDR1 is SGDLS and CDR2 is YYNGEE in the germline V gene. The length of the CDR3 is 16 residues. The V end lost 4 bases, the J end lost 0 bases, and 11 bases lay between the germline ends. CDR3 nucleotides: TGTGCCAGCAGCACTTACTCGAGCTCCTATAATTCACCCCTCCACTTT. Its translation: CASSTYSSSYNSPLHF.

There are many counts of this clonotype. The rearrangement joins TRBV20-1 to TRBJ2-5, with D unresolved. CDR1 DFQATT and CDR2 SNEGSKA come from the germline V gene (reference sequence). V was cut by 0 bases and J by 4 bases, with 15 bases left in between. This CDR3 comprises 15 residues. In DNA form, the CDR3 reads TGCAGTGCTAGAGATGGTCGCCACGTGTCAGAGACCCAGTACTTC. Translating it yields CSARDGRHVSETQYF.

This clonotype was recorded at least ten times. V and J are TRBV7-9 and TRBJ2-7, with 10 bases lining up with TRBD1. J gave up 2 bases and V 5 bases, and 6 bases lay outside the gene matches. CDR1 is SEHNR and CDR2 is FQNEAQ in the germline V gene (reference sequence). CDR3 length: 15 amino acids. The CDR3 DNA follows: TGTGCCAGCAGCCCCCCTGGGACAGGGGCCTACGAGCAGTACTTC. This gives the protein CASSPPGTGAYEQYF.

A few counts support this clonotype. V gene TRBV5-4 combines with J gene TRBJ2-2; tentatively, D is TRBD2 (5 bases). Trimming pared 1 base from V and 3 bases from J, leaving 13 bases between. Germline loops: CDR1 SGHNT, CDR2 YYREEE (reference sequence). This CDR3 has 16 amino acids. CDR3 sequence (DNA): TGTGCCAGCAGCTTGTTCTCAAGGGAGTACACCGGGGAGCTGTTTTTT. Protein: CASSLFSREYTGELFF.

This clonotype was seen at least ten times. CDR3 nucleotide sequence: TGTGCCAGCAGCCAGATTAGCTCAGATACGCAGTATTTT. It codes for CASSQISSDTQYF. The chain employs TRBV3-1 and TRBJ2-3; D is ambiguous. The CDR3 runs to 13 residues. V shed 3 bases and J shed 4 bases, with 8 bases lying between them. Looked up from germline, CDR1 is LGHDT and CDR2 is YNNKEL (reference sequence).

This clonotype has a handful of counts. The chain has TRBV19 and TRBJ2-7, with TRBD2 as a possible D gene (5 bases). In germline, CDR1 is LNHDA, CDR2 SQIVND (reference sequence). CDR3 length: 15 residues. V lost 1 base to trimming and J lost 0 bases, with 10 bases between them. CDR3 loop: CASSIADGNSYEQYF. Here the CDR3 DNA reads TGTGCCAGTAGTATAGCGGACGGGAACTCCTACGAGCAGTACTTC.

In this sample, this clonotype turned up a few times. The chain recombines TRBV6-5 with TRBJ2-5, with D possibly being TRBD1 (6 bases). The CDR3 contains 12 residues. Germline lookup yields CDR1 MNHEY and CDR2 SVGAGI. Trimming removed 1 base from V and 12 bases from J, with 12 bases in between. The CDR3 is CASSYWGQRKYF. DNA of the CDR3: TGTGCCAGCAGTTACTGGGGACAAAGAAAGTACTTC.

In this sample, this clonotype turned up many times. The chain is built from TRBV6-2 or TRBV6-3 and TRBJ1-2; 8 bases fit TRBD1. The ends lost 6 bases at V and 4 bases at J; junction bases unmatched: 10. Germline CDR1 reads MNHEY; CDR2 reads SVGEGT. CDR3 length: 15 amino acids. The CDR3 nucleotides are TGTGCCAGCAGCCCAGACAGGGGAAGCGGCTATGGCTACACCTTC. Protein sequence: CASSPDRGSGYGYTF.

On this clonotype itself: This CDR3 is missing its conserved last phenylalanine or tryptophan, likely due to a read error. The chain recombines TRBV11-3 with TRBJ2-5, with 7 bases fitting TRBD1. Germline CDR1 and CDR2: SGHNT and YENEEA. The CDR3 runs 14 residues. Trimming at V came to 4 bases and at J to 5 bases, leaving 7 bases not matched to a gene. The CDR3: CASSSTDRAETQYL. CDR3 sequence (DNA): TGTGCCAGCAGCTCAACAGACAGGGCCGAGACCCAGTACCTC.

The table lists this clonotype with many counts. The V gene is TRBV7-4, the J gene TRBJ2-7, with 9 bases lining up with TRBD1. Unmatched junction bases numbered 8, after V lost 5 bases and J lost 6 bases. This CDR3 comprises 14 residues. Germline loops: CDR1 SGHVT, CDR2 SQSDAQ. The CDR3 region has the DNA TGTGCCAGCAGCCACGCCGGGACAGGGACCGAGCAGTACTTC. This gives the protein CASSHAGTGTEQYF.

The CDR3, as DNA: TGTGCCAGCAGTGAGGGCGGCCTGTCGGACACCATATATTTT. Its protein product is CASSEGGLSDTIYF. The rearrangement joins TRBV25-1 to TRBJ1-3; D gene ambiguous. Deletions cut 3 bases from V and 8 bases from J, with 14 bases between. Germline V gene lookup returns CDR1 MGHDK and CDR2 SYGVNS. CDR3 length: 14 residues.

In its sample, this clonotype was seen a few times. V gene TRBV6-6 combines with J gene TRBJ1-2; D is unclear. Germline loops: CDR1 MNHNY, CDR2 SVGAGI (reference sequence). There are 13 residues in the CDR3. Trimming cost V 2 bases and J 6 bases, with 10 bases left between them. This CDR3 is CASSYLKGNGYTF. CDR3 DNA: TGTGCCAGCAGTTACCTAAAAGGGAATGGCTACACCTTC.

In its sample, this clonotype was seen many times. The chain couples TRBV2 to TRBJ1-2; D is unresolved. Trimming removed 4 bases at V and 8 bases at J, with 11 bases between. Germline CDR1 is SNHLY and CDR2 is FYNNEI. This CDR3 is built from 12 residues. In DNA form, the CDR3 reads TGTGCCAGCAGTGGGACCTTCCGGGGCTACACCTTC. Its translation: CASSGTFRGYTF.

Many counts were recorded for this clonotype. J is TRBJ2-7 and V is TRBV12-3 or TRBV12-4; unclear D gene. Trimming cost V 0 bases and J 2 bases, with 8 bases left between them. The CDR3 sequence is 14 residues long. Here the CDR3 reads CASSLAHRPYEQYF. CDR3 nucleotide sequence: TGTGCCAGCAGTTTAGCGCACAGACCCTACGAGCAGTACTTC.

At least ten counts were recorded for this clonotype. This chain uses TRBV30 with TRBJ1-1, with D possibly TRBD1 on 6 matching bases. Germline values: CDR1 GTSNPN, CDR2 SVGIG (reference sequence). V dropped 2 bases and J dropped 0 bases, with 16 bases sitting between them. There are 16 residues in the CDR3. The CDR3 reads CAWSLGAWTVNTEAFF. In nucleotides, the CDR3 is TGTGCCTGGAGTCTAGGCGCCTGGACAGTGAACACTGAAGCTTTCTTT.

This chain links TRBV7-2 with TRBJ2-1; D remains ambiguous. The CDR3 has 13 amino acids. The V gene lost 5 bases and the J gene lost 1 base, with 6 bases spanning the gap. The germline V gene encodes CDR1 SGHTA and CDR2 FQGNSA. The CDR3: CASSQPSYNEQFF. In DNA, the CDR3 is TGTGCCAGCAGCCAGCCTTCCTACAATGAGCAGTTCTTC. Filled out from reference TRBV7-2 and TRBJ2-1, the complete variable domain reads GAGVSQSPSNKVTEKGKDVELRCDPISGHTALYWYRQSLGQGLEFLIYFQGNSAPDKSGLPSDRFSAERTGGSVSTLTIQRTQQEDSAVYLCASSQPSYNEQFFGPGTRLTVL.